This T cell receptor (beta chain) originates from a study of CD8 T cells in ankylosing spondylitis. Libraries of TCR beta came from quantitative 5'-RACE with molecular barcodes. One entry per CDR3 protein, called by TCRdb with MiXCR from the 5' RACE reads. The sample lists 750,000 to 850,000 distinct CDR3 sequences; around 11% were seen once. The CDR3 extends over 13 amino acids. Germline assignment: CDR1 DFQATT and CDR2 SNEGSKA (reference sequence). V dropped 5 bases and J dropped 4; count of bases not matched to a gene: 7. To note about this clonotype: Its antigen is currently unknown.

Overall study results and limits: In ankylosing spondylitis patients, matched synovial fluid reportedly showed significant enrichment of disease-linked clones. A TCR beta motif made of fewer than ten highly homologous variants seemed typical of ankylosing spondylitis blood.

Specimen: blood, either unsorted or a sorted T cell fraction (not recorded which). The receptor comes from a male donor with ankylosing spondylitis. The chain employs TRBV20-1 and TRBJ2-7; 8 bases line up with TRBD2. CDR3 loop: CSALLSGIYEQYF. CDR3 nucleotides: TGCAGTGCTCTGCTTAGCGGGATATACGAGCAGTACTTC.